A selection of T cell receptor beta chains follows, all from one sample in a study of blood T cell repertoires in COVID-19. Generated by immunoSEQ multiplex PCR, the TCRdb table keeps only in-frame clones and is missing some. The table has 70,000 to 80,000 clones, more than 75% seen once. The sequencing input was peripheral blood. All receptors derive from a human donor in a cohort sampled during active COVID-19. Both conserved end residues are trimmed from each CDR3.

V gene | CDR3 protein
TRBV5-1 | ASSPYREADTQY
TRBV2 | ASKFGGKETQY
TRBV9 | ASRSSGDPYNEQF
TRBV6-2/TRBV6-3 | ASSYRGSGQPQH
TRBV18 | ASSPLSGQGPHGEQF
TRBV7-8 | ASSLRTGRTEAF
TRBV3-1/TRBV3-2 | ASSPQAAIYEQY
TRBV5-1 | ASSKQGPGELF
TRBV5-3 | ARSSQPGQGHQPQH
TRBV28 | ASSLGIRTASSPLH
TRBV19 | ASGPTSTVRYTEAF
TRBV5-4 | ASSLTPGGEQY
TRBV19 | ASSIEGVPNYGYT